This T cell receptor beta chain was identified during a study of blood T cell repertoires in COVID-19. Study summary: Collection of acute and convalescent COVID-19 samples took place in the United States, Italy and Spain.

Residents of over 20 US areas, aged about 18 to 95 years, made up the participants. Cohort 3 donors were reported recovered after two negative PCRs, clearance, or symptom resolution. TCRdb keeps only in-frame clones here, not all; method: immunoSEQ multiplex PCR. Here the sample spans fewer than 250,000 clones, approximately 88% being singletons. J gave up 12 bases and V 0 bases, and 7 bases lay outside the gene matches. The CDR3 consists of 14 residues. Germline loops: CDR1 SGHDT, CDR2 YYEEEE. The receptor's source is a woman between 18 and 30 years old who had recovered from COVID-19. The source material was PBMCs or T cells enriched from blood (not recorded which). V gene TRBV5-6 combines with J gene TRBJ1-4, with 8 bases identical to TRBD1. The chain's CDR3 is CASSLGTGTGELFF. DNA for the CDR3: TGTGCCAGCAGCTTGGGAACTGGGACAGGAGAACTGTTTTTT.